This TCR beta chain was captured in a study of CD8 T cells in ankylosing spondylitis. Study results and caveats: In ankylosing spondylitis blood, a motif of about 8 highly homologous TCR beta variants appeared characteristic. Reportedly, significant enrichment of disease-linked clones occurred in matched ankylosing spondylitis synovial fluid.

TCRdb itself ran the 5' RACE reads through MiXCR, one entry per CDR3 protein. The data show about 440,000 distinct CDR3 sequences, with 15% to 20% seen just once and around 0.92% held by the top ten. This clonotype appeared many times. No antigen is known for it. The TCR sequence derives from a male donor with ankylosing spondylitis. The sample taken for sequencing was blood, either unsorted or a sorted T cell fraction (not recorded which).

This chain's CDR3 is CASSYSEGREGNTIYF. In DNA, the CDR3 is TGTGCCAGCAGTTACTCGGAGGGGCGCGAAGGAAACACCATATATTTT. V gene TRBV6-5 combines with J gene TRBJ1-3, with D tentatively TRBD1 (5 bases). The CDR3 runs 16 residues. V was trimmed by 0 bases and J by 4 bases, leaving 13 bases between them. Germline CDR1 reads MNHEY; CDR2 reads SVGAGI.